The subject of this entry is one TCR beta chain. The data stem from a study of T cell changes during pregnancy in multiple sclerosis. V shed 2 bases and J 6 bases; nucleotides not matched to a gene: 3. The germline V gene has CDR1 SGHNT and CDR2 YYREEE (reference sequence). The CDR3 length is 15 residues. The method was immunoSEQ multiplex PCR; TCRdb's version includes in-frame clones alone and lacks a portion of them. Among about 64,000 clones listed, roughly 92% were seen once. This rearrangement joins TRBV5-4 to TRBJ2-3, with 13 bases lining up with TRBD2. This specimen consisted of peripheral blood, obtained in the second trimester of pregnancy. The TCR was taken from a female donor with multiple sclerosis, enrolled in a pregnancy study. CDR3 in DNA: TGTGCCAGCAGCTTAGGACTAGCGGGGGCGGATACGCAGTATTTT. Its translation is CASSLGLAGADTQYF. The whole variable domain, remainder taken from reference TRBV5-4 and TRBJ2-3, is ETGVTQSPTHLIKTRGQQVTLRCSSQSGHNTVSWYQQALGQGPQFIFQYYREEENGRGNFPPRFSGLQFPNYSSELNVNALELDDSALYLCASSLGLAGADTQYFGPGTRLTVL.